This TCR beta chain is drawn from a study of human T cells and chemical hapten exposure. The study's findings and limits: The study found that DPC sensitization did not change TCRs above 1 in 1000 frequency.

The starting material, unfractionated whole blood, was used for total RNA extraction. In this sample, this clonotype turned up many times. Its specificity is unknown. Unique molecular identifiers were attached to individual cDNA molecules during library preparation. TCRdb itself ran the reads through MiXCR, one entry per CDR3 protein. The profile covers 120,000 or so distinct CDR3 sequences, with 6.5% to 10% appearing a single time and 1.2% to 1.5% taken by the ten largest. The CDR3 spans 13 residues. V dropped 6 bases and J dropped 3; count of bases not matched to a gene: 5. Per germline, CDR1 DFQATT and CDR2 SNEGSKA (reference sequence).

The receptor was derived from a human donor in good health. Some clones in this sample may be carry-over from other donors' samples. The chain employs TRBV20-1 and TRBJ1-5, with 7 bases aligning to TRBD1. Specimen: whole blood. The chain's CDR3 is CSATTGTNQPQHF. In DNA, the CDR3 is TGCAGTGCAACGACAGGGACCAATCAGCCCCAGCATTTT.